This TCR beta chain was obtained from a study of CD4 T cells in relation to SARS-CoV-2 and coronaviruses. Assay used: immunoSEQ multiplex PCR; TCRdb lists only in-frame clones, some missing. The sample shows 23,000 or so clones, approximately 72% of them seen only once. Remarks on this clone: Its antigen is not known.

The germline V gene encodes CDR1 LNHNV and CDR2 YYDKDF (reference sequence). After removal of 8 bases from V and 4 bases from J, the junction contained 9 bases not matched to a gene. CDR3 length: 15 residues. The unexposed donors gave CD4+ T cells in about 2010-2019, prior to COVID-19. The cells were cultured for under 13 days before CD4+ T cells were isolated. As cell numbers allowed, unexposed-donor CD4+ T cells faced SARS-CoV-2 S/N and four cold-coronavirus spikes. The sequence came from a human donor in good health. The chain joins TRBV15 to TRBJ2-5; 11 positions match TRBD2. Sequencing was done on a sample of CD4+ T cells from PBMCs, cultured in vitro. The CDR3 is CATSASLAGAETQYF. CDR3 in DNA: TGTGCCACCTCAGCGTCACTAGCGGGAGCAGAGACCCAGTACTTC.